Sequencing of this T cell receptor (beta chain) was carried out in a study of type 1 regulatory T cells. The CDR3 is 16 amino acids. The V gene end was trimmed by 0 bases and the J gene end by 6 bases; junction bases not matched to a gene: 7. The germline gives CDR1 SGHTA, CDR2 FQGNSA. This clonotype was counted a few times. From the reads, TCRdb called clonotypes with MiXCR, one entry per CDR3 protein. This sample has 90,000 to 100,000 distinct CDR3 sequences, with roughly a third found just once. Material for sequencing was CD4+ T cells, either the whole sample or a sorted fraction (not recorded which). The rearrangement joins TRBV7-2 to TRBJ1-5, with 8 positions matching TRBD1. The receptor's source is a human donor in good health. CDR3 region: CASSLAPTQGVQPQHF. In DNA form, the CDR3 reads TGTGCCAGCAGCTTAGCCCCGACACAGGGGGTTCAGCCCCAGCATTTT.